What follows are 9 T cell receptor beta chains derived from one specimen sequenced in a study of T cells in Graves' hyperthyroidism and ophthalmopathy. Authors of the study amplified TCR beta CDR3 regions from RNA transcripts. The TCR CDR3 first-round RT-PCR relied on the HTBI primer set. One entry per CDR3 protein results from TCRdb running MiXCR on the multiplex PCR reads. The sample carries nearly 600,000 distinct CDR3 sequences, approximately 15% recorded once. The specimen was blood. The receptor set was obtained from a woman aged 30 to 39 with Graves' hyperthyroidism that later progressed to Graves' ophthalmopathy.

The chain links TRBV29-1 to TRBJ2-7; perhaps TRBD2 as D (6 bases). Germline assignment: CDR1 SQVTM and CDR2 ANQGSEA. The germline V and J ends were trimmed by 0 bases and 1 base, with 10 bases remaining between them. The CDR3 length is 14 residues. CDR3 amino acids: CSVEDGTGSYEQYF. The CDR3 nucleotides are TGCAGCGTTGAAGATGGGACTGGTTCCTACGAGCAGTACTTC.

This clonotype was picked up a small number of times. The V and J genes are TRBV6-2 or TRBV6-3 and TRBJ1-4; 7 bases fit TRBD1. With 0 bases clipped from V and 8 bases from J, the junction kept 9 bases outside the gene matches. The CDR3 has 16 amino acids. Germline V lookup: CDR1 MNHEY, CDR2 SVGEGT. Here the CDR3 reads CASSYSTGQVSEKLFF. CDR3 DNA: TGTGCCAGCAGTTACTCGACAGGGCAGGTTAGCGAAAAACTGTTTTTT.

The table lists this clonotype with many counts. CDR3 sequence reads: CASSPTLGRGTEAFF. Here the CDR3 DNA reads TGTGCCAGCAGCCCCACCTTAGGGCGAGGCACTGAAGCTTTCTTT. The chain joins TRBV7-2 to TRBJ1-1; D call uncertain. The CDR3 is 15 amino acids. The germline V gene has CDR1 SGHTA and CDR2 FQGNSA. V was pared by 5 bases and J by 4 bases, with 17 bases between.

This clonotype was detected ten times or more. This sequence joins TRBV7-9 and TRBJ2-7; D uncertain. This CDR3 is 12 amino acids long. Germline-derived CDR1 and CDR2 are SEHNR and FQNEAQ (reference sequence). The V end was cut by 5 bases, the J end by 3 bases, with 8 bases between. Here the CDR3 reads CASSASGYEQYF. The CDR3 region has the DNA TGTGCCAGCAGCGCCTCCGGCTACGAGCAGTACTTC.

The table lists this clonotype with many counts. The chain employs TRBV7-2 and TRBJ2-4; 9 nucleotides align to TRBD1. The germline gives CDR1 SGHTA, CDR2 FQGNSA. V dropped 1 base and J dropped 2; count of bases not matched to a gene: 3. This CDR3 has 16 amino acids. The CDR3 reads CASSLGQGVTKNIQYF. The CDR3 coding sequence is TGTGCCAGCAGCTTAGGACAGGGGGTAACCAAAAACATTCAGTACTTC.

There are many counts of this clonotype. The chain recombines TRBV27 with TRBJ2-3; 8 bases map to TRBD2. From germline, CDR1 is MNHEY and CDR2 SMNVEV (reference sequence). The CDR3 is made up of 15 amino acids. The V gene end was trimmed by 6 bases and the J gene end by 3 bases; junction bases not matched to a gene: 8. CDR3 nucleotide sequence: TGTGCCAGCAGGCCACTAGCGGAAATTACAGATACGCAGTATTTT. Protein: CASRPLAEITDTQYF.

Many counts were recorded for this clonotype. The chain joins TRBV27 to TRBJ2-7; D is perhaps TRBD1 or TRBD2 (5 bases each). Germline-derived CDR1 and CDR2 are MNHEY and SMNVEV (reference sequence). The V end was cut by 8 bases, the J end by 2 bases, with 10 bases between. This CDR3 comprises 12 residues. CDR3 nucleotide sequence: TGTGCCAGCGGGACGGTCCCCTACGAGCAGTACTTC. Amino acid sequence: CASGTVPYEQYF.

This clonotype was seen a handful of times. This chain's CDR3 is CASSLDDGAGGGEQFF. The CDR3 DNA reads TGTGCCAGCAGCCTAGACGACGGGGCGGGAGGGGGCGAGCAGTTCTTC. This chain connects TRBV9 to TRBJ2-1; 9 bases are a match to TRBD2. V lost 4 bases, J lost 10 bases, and 15 bases stayed unmatched. CDR1 SGDLS and CDR2 YYNGEE come from the germline V gene. The CDR3 length is 16 residues. The full variable domain, rest sourced from reference TRBV9 and TRBJ2-1, is DSGVTQTPKHLITATGQRVTLRCSPRSGDLSVYWYQQSLDQGLQFLIQYYNGEERAKGNILERFSAQQFPDLHSELNLSSLELGDSALYFCASSLDDGAGGGEQFFGPGTRLTVL.

The chain uses TRBV25-1 and TRBJ2-7, with unresolved D. CDR1 and CDR2 (germline): MGHDK, SYGVNS. This CDR3 has 14 amino acids. Trimming took 5 bases from V and 2 from J, leaving 13 bases between them. The CDR3 sequence is CASSRVVGTYEQYF. CDR3 nucleotide sequence: TGTGCCAGCAGTCGGGTCGTGGGGACCTACGAGCAGTACTTC.